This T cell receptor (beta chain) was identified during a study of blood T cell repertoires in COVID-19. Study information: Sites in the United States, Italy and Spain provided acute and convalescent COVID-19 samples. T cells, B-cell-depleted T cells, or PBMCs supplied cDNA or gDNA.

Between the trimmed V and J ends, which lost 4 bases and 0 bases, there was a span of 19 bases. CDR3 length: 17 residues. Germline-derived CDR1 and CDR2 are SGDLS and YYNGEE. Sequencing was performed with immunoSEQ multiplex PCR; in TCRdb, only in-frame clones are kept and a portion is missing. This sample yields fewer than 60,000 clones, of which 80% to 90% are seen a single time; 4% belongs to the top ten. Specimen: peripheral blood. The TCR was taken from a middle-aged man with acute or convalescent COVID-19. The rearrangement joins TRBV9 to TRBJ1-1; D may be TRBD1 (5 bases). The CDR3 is CASSWGSGNVLNTEAFF. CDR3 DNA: TGTGCCAGCAGCTGGGGTTCAGGGAATGTGCTGAACACTGAAGCTTTCTTT.